This TCR beta chain was captured by sequencing in a study of cytomegalovirus exposure and HLA in healthy donors. These donors were members of the 120-subject validation cohort, a group separate from the roughly 670-subject first cohort. Overall study findings and caveats: The authors confirmed in vitro that a few CMV-associated chains were specific for CMV antigens. Researchers catalogued roughly 170 TCR beta chains as cytomegalovirus-associated.

This clone has a handful of counts. Its specificity is not known. Profiling relied on immunoSEQ multiplex PCR, and the TCRdb table lists in-frame clones only, not all of them. This table holds around 200,000 clones, roughly 81% found once. V dropped 6 bases and J dropped 4; count of bases not matched to a gene: 6. The CDR3 runs to 15 residues. In germline, CDR1 is WNHNN, CDR2 SYGVQD (reference sequence). This chain connects TRBV10-1 to TRBJ2-6, with TRBD1 identical over 7 bases. The receptor was isolated from a woman in her thirties in good health and CMV-seronegative. Material: PBMCs. CDR3 sequence (DNA): TGCGCCAGCAGCCCTACAGGGGACGGGGCCAACGTCCTGACTTTC. This codes for CASSPTGDGANVLTF.